This T cell receptor beta chain was documented in a study of cytomegalovirus exposure and HLA in healthy donors. General study results and limits: In vitro checks showed that a few CMV-associated chains really do target CMV antigens.

In its sample, this clone was seen once. Its cognate antigen is unknown. PCR employed 60 Vbeta and 13 Jbeta primers. Profiled with immunoSEQ multiplex PCR; TCRdb holds only in-frame clones, not every one. The profile shows more than 150,000 clones, approximately 81% of them singletons. The CDR3 runs to 15 residues. V dropped 6 bases and J dropped 0 bases, with 11 bases sitting between them. Germline values: CDR1 LNHDA, CDR2 SQIVND (reference sequence). The sequence came from a woman aged 18-29 years in good health and CMV-seronegative. Sequencing was performed on PBMCs. The chain recombines TRBV19 with TRBJ1-4; D remains ambiguous. DNA of the CDR3: TGTGCCAGTAGGGCGGAGCCAGCAACTAATGAAAAACTGTTTTTT. Its protein product is CASRAEPATNEKLFF.